These 12 T cell receptor beta chains originate from one sample sequenced in a study of OX40 agonist ivuxolimab in advanced cancers. Produced via immunoSEQ multiplex PCR; TCRdb's table is partial and in-frame only. The sample includes about 76,000 clones, approximately 87% of them seen just once. The sequenced sample was CD4+ or CD8+ T cells sorted from blood, obtained in a trial of the OX40 agonist ivuxolimab. The origin of the receptors is an adult with an advanced solid tumor such as melanoma, head and neck, liver or kidney cancer.

The chain links TRBV7-3 to TRBJ1-5; D is perhaps TRBD1 (6 bases). CDR3 length: 15 amino acids. Trimming pared 2 bases from V and 6 bases from J, leaving 14 bases between. Germline CDR1 SGHTA, CDR2 FQGTGA. The CDR3 DNA follows: TGTGCCAGCAGCTTAGCAAGCGCAGGGGCTCAGCCCCAGCATTTT. Amino acid sequence: CASSLASAGAQPQHF.

This rearrangement joins TRBV10-1 to TRBJ1-5; D call uncertain. The germline V gene has CDR1 WNHNN and CDR2 SYGVQD (reference sequence). CDR3 size: 15 residues. Trimming left V 10 bases short and J 0 bases short, with 16 bases between. CDR3 sequence: CAIPHFYNSNQPQHF. In DNA form, the CDR3 reads TGCGCCATCCCCCATTTTTACAATAGCAATCAGCCCCAGCATTTT.

This chain links TRBV11-3 with TRBJ2-1, with TRBD2 matching over 7 bases. After removal of 0 bases from V and 0 bases from J, the junction contained 11 bases not matched to a gene. Germline loops: CDR1 SGHNT, CDR2 YENEEA. This CDR3 spans 19 amino acids. Written as DNA, the CDR3 is TGTGCCAGCAGCTTAGACGAGGAACTAGCGTCCAGCTCCTACAATGAGCAGTTCTTC. This translates into CASSLDEELASSSYNEQFF. Based on the CDR3 plus reference TRBV11-3 and TRBJ2-1, the full variable domain is EAGVVQSPRYKIIEKKQPVAFWCNPISGHNTLYWYLQNLGQGPELLIRYENEEAVDDSQLPKDRFSAERLKGVDSTLKIQPAELGDSAVYLCASSLDEELASSSYNEQFFGPGTRLTVL.

This chain links TRBV6-6 with TRBJ2-7, with 11 bases that match TRBD2. J lost 2 bases, V lost 0 bases, and 0 bases had no gene match. The length of the CDR3 is 15 residues. Germline V gene sequence: CDR1 MNHNY, CDR2 SVGAGI (reference sequence). CDR3 in amino acids: CASSYSTSGTYEQYF. The CDR3, as DNA: TGTGCCAGCAGTTACTCGACTAGCGGGACCTACGAGCAGTACTTC.

V is TRBV15 and J is TRBJ2-7, with 9 bases fitting TRBD1. Trimming removed 0 bases from V and 2 bases from J; junction bases left unmatched: 2. CDR3 length: 15 amino acids. The germline V gene encodes CDR1 LNHNV and CDR2 YYDKDF (reference sequence). This chain's CDR3 is CATSRDRDRAYEQYF. The CDR3 nucleotides are TGTGCCACCAGCAGAGATAGGGACAGGGCCTACGAGCAGTACTTC.

The chain links TRBV13 to TRBJ2-2, with 8 bases that match TRBD1. CDR3 length: 14 residues. Germline CDR1 reads PRHDT; CDR2 reads FYEKMQ (reference sequence). V trimming: 5 bases; J trimming: 9 bases; junction bases outside the gene matches: 8. The CDR3 coding sequence is TGTGCCAGCAGCCAACGACAGGGGAGCCGGGAGCTGTTTTTT. Its protein is CASSQRQGSRELFF.

The chain recombines TRBV5-1 with TRBJ2-2; TRBD1 matches 10 bases. The CDR3 consists of 15 residues. Trimming took 2 bases from V and 4 from J; bases not matched to a gene: 2. From germline, CDR1 is SGHRS and CDR2 YFSETQ. The CDR3 nucleotides read TGCGCCAGCAGCTTTGGGACAGGGGTCACCGGGGAGCTGTTTTTT. The encoded protein is CASSFGTGVTGELFF.

The chain joins TRBV2 to TRBJ2-5; 13 bases are a match to TRBD2. Germline V lookup: CDR1 SNHLY, CDR2 FYNNEI. This CDR3 is built from 15 residues. V was clipped by 6 bases and J by 2 bases; unmatched bases: 3. The CDR3 nucleotides are TGTGCCAGCAGGGGACTAGCGGGGCAGCAAGAGACCCAGTACTTC. As protein: CASRGLAGQQETQYF.

V usage is TRBV14 and J usage is TRBJ2-2; D is possibly TRBD1 (6 bases). This CDR3 spans 13 amino acids. The germline V gene encodes CDR1 SGHDN and CDR2 FVKESK. V shed 4 bases and J shed 7 bases, with 10 bases lying between them. CDR3 loop: CASSPTGNGELFF. The CDR3 DNA reads TGTGCCAGCAGCCCCACAGGGAACGGGGAGCTGTTTTTT.

The chain carries TRBV19 and TRBJ1-1, with D hard to call. From germline, CDR1 is LNHDA and CDR2 SQIVND (reference sequence). Trimming cost V 0 bases and J 4 bases, with 9 bases left between them. The CDR3 consists of 14 residues. The CDR3 DNA reads TGTGCCAGTAGTATAGATCAAAGGGCCACTGAAGCTTTCTTT. It specifies CASSIDQRATEAFF.

The V and J genes are TRBV5-6 and TRBJ2-7; D not certain. V shed 0 bases and J shed 3 bases, with 22 bases lying between them. Germline CDR1 reads SGHDT; CDR2 reads YYEEEE. This CDR3 has 18 residues. The CDR3 DNA is TGTGCCAGCAGCTTGGTTTACGGTCTCTCGGCAGAAAGCTACGAGCAGTACTTC. Residues: CASSLVYGLSAESYEQYF.

In its sample, this clone was seen a few times. The chain joins TRBV4-1 to TRBJ1-3; D possibly corresponds to TRBD1 (5 bases). This CDR3 comprises 15 residues. V dropped 4 bases and J dropped 8 bases, with 18 bases sitting between them. Germline V lookup: CDR1 MGHRA, CDR2 YSYEKL. CDR3: CASSPTGLQGDTIYF. The CDR3 nucleotides are TGCGCCAGCAGCCCAACCGGCCTGCAAGGGGACACCATATATTTT.